This TCR beta chain appears in the sequencing data of a study of technical replicates of blood from four donors. Profiling relied on immunoSEQ multiplex PCR, and the TCRdb table lists in-frame clones only, not all of them. The sample lists about 80,000 clones, about nine tenths seen once, with about 0.4% in the top ten. This CDR3 contains 14 residues. Germline V gene data show CDR1 as SGHRS and CDR2 as YFSETQ. V lost 0 bases and J 5 bases, leaving 10 bases between the germline ends. This clone was detected once. Sequenced sample: T cells isolated from PBMCs. The origin of this receptor is a human donor in good health. The V call is TRBV5-1, the J call TRBJ2-3, with D uncertain. CDR3 protein: CASSLGPEQDTQYF. In nucleotides, the CDR3 is TGCGCCAGCAGCTTGGGCCCGGAGCAAGATACGCAGTATTTT.